This T cell receptor (beta chain) was recovered during a study of CD8 T cells in ankylosing spondylitis. General study findings and limits: There were earlier reports of some motif variants in reactive arthritis synovial fluid and blood. Characteristic of ankylosing spondylitis blood, it appeared, was a TCR beta motif comprising about eight highly homologous variants. Clones linked to disease, bearing a CD8+ phenotype, were relatively rare in peripheral blood.

V was pared by 0 bases and J by 6 bases, with 4 bases of the junction left unmatched. Germline assignment: CDR1 SGDLS and CDR2 YYNGEE. This CDR3 contains 15 residues. Molecular-barcoded quantitative 5'-RACE produced these TCR beta libraries. Each CDR3 protein is one row after TCRdb ran MiXCR on the 5' RACE reads. This sample carries some 700,000 distinct CDR3 sequences, roughly 19% of them seen once, and the ten largest clones take under 20%. A note on this clonotype: The target antigen is unknown.

The chain uses TRBV9 and TRBJ2-1, with 9 bases identical to TRBD2. Sequencing was done on a sample of blood, either unsorted or a sorted T cell fraction (not recorded which). This clonotype originated in a male donor with ankylosing spondylitis. For the CDR3, the DNA is TGTGCCAGCAGCGTAGGGGGACTAGCCGGCAATGAGCAGTTCTTC. It yields the protein CASSVGGLAGNEQFF. The full variable domain, rest sourced from reference TRBV9 and TRBJ2-1, is DSGVTQTPKHLITATGQRVTLRCSPRSGDLSVYWYQQSLDQGLQFLIQYYNGEERAKGNILERFSAQQFPDLHSELNLSSLELGDSALYFCASSVGGLAGNEQFFGPGTRLTVL.